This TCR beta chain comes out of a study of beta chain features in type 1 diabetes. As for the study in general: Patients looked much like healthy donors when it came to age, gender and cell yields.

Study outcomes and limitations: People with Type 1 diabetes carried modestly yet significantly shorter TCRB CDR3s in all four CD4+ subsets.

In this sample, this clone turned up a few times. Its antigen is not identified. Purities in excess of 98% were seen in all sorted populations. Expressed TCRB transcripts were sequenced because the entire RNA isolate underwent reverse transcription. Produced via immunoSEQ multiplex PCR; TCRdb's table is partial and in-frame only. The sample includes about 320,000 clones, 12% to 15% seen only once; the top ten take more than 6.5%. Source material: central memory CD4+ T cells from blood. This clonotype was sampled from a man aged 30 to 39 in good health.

CDR3 DNA: TGTGCCAGCAGCTTATATGGAAACCCGTCGAACACAGATACGCAGTATTTT. It specifies CASSLYGNPSNTDTQYF. This chain uses TRBV7-3 with TRBJ2-3; D uncertain. Trimming cost V 2 bases and J 2 bases, with 17 bases left between them. The germline gives CDR1 SGHTA, CDR2 FQGTGA. The CDR3 has 17 residues.